This TCR beta chain was obtained from a study of CD8 T cells in Susac syndrome. Across the study: Patients with Susac syndrome were therapy-naive, treated with corticosteroids, or treated with intravenous immunoglobulin alone when blood was collected.

V lost 0 bases, J lost 5 bases, and 2 bases stayed unmatched. The CDR3 extends over 14 amino acids. Germline V gene lookup returns CDR1 SGHRS and CDR2 YFSETQ. CD8+ and CD4+ T cells circulating in blood were sequenced for TCR beta. Both CD4+ and CD8+ T cells were negatively isolated, and TEMRA cells underwent FACS enrichment. It was with random hexamers that 0.5 to 1 ug RNA was reverse transcribed. MiXCR, run by TCRdb on the immunoSEQ multiplex PCR reads, gives a single entry per CDR3 protein. Of approximately 210,000 distinct CDR3 sequences listed, about 94% are singletons. The source of this sequence is a human donor with Susac syndrome. The specimen was CD4+ T cells from PBMCs. The chain is built from TRBV5-1 and TRBJ2-7, with 10 bases identical to TRBD1. CDR3 in DNA: TGCGCCAGCAGCTTGGGGGACAGGGGTGACGAGCAGTACTTC. Its translation: CASSLGDRGDEQYF.